The clone carrying this T cell receptor beta chain turned up a few times. Trimming removed 3 bases at V and 5 bases at J, with 11 bases between. The length of the CDR3 is 12 residues. Germline CDR1 is SQVTM and CDR2 is ANQGSEA. Researchers amplified the TCR beta CDR3 regions from RNA transcripts. Initially, a first-round RT-PCR of the TCR CDR3 employed the HTBI primer set. TCRdb re-called the multiplex PCR reads through MiXCR, storing one row per CDR3 protein. Of roughly 380,000 distinct CDR3 sequences detected, 15% to 20% appear once; the ten largest clones hold roughly 16%. The sample originates from a study of T cells in Graves' hyperthyroidism and ophthalmopathy.

The rearrangement links TRBV29-1 to TRBJ2-7; a weak D match, TRBD2 (5 bases). The sample taken for sequencing was blood. The receptor comes from a middle-aged woman with Graves' ophthalmopathy. CDR3 nucleotides: TGCAGCGTTGATGAGGGTGCGGACGAGCAGTACTTC. Translated: CSVDEGADEQYF.